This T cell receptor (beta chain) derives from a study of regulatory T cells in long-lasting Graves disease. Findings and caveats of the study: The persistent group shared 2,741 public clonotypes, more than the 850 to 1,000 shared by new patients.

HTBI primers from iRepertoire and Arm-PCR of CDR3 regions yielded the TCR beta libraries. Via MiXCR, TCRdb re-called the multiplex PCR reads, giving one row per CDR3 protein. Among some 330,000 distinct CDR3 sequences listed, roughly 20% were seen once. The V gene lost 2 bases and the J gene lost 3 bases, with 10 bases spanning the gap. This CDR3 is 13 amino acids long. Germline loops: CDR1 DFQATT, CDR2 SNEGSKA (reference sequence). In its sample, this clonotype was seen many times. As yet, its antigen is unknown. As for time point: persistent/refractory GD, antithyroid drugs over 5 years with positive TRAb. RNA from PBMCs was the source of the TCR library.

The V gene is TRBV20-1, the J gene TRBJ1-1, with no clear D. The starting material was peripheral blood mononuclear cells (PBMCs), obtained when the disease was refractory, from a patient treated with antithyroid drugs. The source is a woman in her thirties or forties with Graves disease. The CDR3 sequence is CSARNSGDTEAFF. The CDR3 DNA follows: TGCAGTGCTAGAAACAGCGGCGACACTGAAGCTTTCTTT.